This TCR beta chain was found in a study of OX40 agonist ivuxolimab in advanced cancers. Study-wide background: Patients were treated with ivuxolimab, an agonistic anti-OX40 (CD134) antibody. Patients got intravenous ivuxolimab at 0.01 to 10 mg/kg every 2 weeks.

In this sample, this clone turned up a few times. Its cognate antigen is unknown. Overall study results and limits: Among expanded peripheral T cells, antigen specificity went undetermined.

Germline V gene sequence: CDR1 SGHRS, CDR2 YFSETQ. V dropped 4 bases and J dropped 6; count of bases not matched to a gene: 9. This CDR3 contains 18 residues. Generated by immunoSEQ multiplex PCR, the TCRdb table keeps only in-frame clones and is missing some. The sample lists around 64,000 clones, about nine tenths occurring once. Blood specimens came from baseline, cycle 4 day 1, and cycle 7 day 1. This sequence was found in an adult with an advanced solid tumor such as melanoma, head and neck, liver or kidney cancer. The gene calls are TRBV5-1 and TRBJ2-2; 16 bases line up with TRBD2. Source: CD4+ or CD8+ T cells sorted from blood, taken in a trial of the OX40 agonist ivuxolimab. The CDR3 nucleotides read TGCGCCAGCAGCCCGGGACTAGCGGGGGGGCCCTTCCCCGGGGAGCTGTTTTTT. Its translation is CASSPGLAGGPFPGELFF.